The rows below give T cell receptor beta chains drawn from one sample of a study of T cell changes during pregnancy in multiple sclerosis. Generated by immunoSEQ multiplex PCR, the TCRdb table keeps only in-frame clones and is missing some. The table lists more than 30,000 clones, 90% of them singletons. The sequencing used CD4+ T cells from peripheral blood mononuclear cells, collected in the third trimester of pregnancy. These receptors were obtained from a female donor in good health, enrolled as a control in a pregnancy study. Each CDR3 is given with its conserved first and last residue. The D gene is left open where the match is weak. Rows give clone size only sometimes, using once, few, many, or a class for an expanded clone.

clone size: once
V gene: TRBV6-5
J gene: TRBJ1-4
D gene: TRBD1
CDR3 protein: CASRTGILNEKLFF
CDR3 DNA: TGTGCCAGCAGGACAGGGATTCTTAATGAAAAACTGTTTTTT

clone size: NA
V gene: TRBV6-6
J gene: TRBJ1-2
D gene: NA
CDR3 protein: CASEPHRANYGYTF
CDR3 DNA: TGTGCCAGCGAACCGCACAGAGCTAACTATGGCTACACCTTC

clone size: NA
V gene: TRBV19
J gene: TRBJ1-5
D gene: NA
CDR3 protein: CASSTKGVLNQPQHF
CDR3 DNA: TGTGCCAGTAGTACCAAAGGGGTCCTCAATCAGCCCCAGCATTTT

clone size: once
V gene: TRBV28
J gene: TRBJ2-6
D gene: NA
CDR3 protein: CASSFGTSGANVLTF
CDR3 DNA: TGTGCCAGCAGTTTCGGGACTTCTGGGGCCAACGTCCTGACTTTC

clone size: NA
V gene: TRBV9
J gene: TRBJ1-1
D gene: NA
CDR3 protein: CASSAGTLGGTEAFF
CDR3 DNA: TGTGCCAGCAGCGCAGGAACTCTAGGGGGCACTGAAGCTTTCTTT

clone size: NA
V gene: TRBV10-3
J gene: TRBJ1-1
D gene: NA
CDR3 protein: CAIRPQGNTEAFF
CDR3 DNA: TGTGCCATCAGACCACAGGGTAACACTGAAGCTTTCTTT

clone size: NA
V gene: TRBV29-1
J gene: TRBJ1-2
D gene: TRBD1
CDR3 protein: CSVEDPVSGGYGYTF
CDR3 DNA: TGCAGCGTTGAAGATCCGGTTTCAGGGGGCTATGGCTACACCTTC

clone size: few
V gene: TRBV10-1
J gene: TRBJ1-1
D gene: NA
CDR3 protein: CASSHGQNTEAFF
CDR3 DNA: TGCGCCAGCAGCCACGGACAGAACACTGAAGCTTTCTTT

clone size: NA
V gene: TRBV6-6
J gene: TRBJ2-3
D gene: NA
CDR3 protein: CASSLPTGTDTQYF
CDR3 DNA: TGTGCCAGCAGCCTGCCGACTGGCACAGATACGCAGTATTTT

clone size: NA
V gene: TRBV9
J gene: TRBJ2-1
D gene: NA
CDR3 protein: CASSPSTYSGTRTYNEQFF
CDR3 DNA: TGTGCCAGCAGCCCATCTACCTACTCCGGGACTCGGACCTACAATGAGCAGTTCTTC

clone size: NA
V gene: TRBV19
J gene: TRBJ1-1
D gene: NA
CDR3 protein: CASSTLKQFLNTEAFF
CDR3 DNA: TGTGCCAGTAGTACCCTGAAACAGTTCCTGAACACTGAAGCTTTCTTT

clone size: NA
V gene: TRBV14
J gene: TRBJ1-3
D gene: TRBD1
CDR3 protein: CASSQNRGNTIYF
CDR3 DNA: TGTGCCAGCAGCCAAAACAGGGGGAACACCATATATTTT

clone size: NA
V gene: TRBV18
J gene: TRBJ2-7
D gene: NA
CDR3 protein: CASSPTDSSYEQYF
CDR3 DNA: TGTGCCAGCTCACCTACCGACAGTTCCTACGAGCAGTACTTC

clone size: NA
V gene: TRBV14
J gene: TRBJ2-5
D gene: TRBD2
CDR3 protein: CASSHSAGGQETQYF
CDR3 DNA: TGTGCCAGCAGCCACTCCGCGGGGGGACAAGAGACCCAGTACTTC

clone size: NA
V gene: TRBV30
J gene: TRBJ2-7
D gene: TRBD2
CDR3 protein: CAWSVGLVSYEQYF
CDR3 DNA: TGTGCCTGGAGTGTAGGACTAGTTTCCTACGAGCAGTACTTC